Included here is one T cell receptor (beta chain) sequence, with context. Its specificity is not known. These data come from a study of cytomegalovirus exposure and HLA in healthy donors. TCRdb's table, derived via immunoSEQ multiplex PCR, lists solely in-frame clones and lacks some. The sample comprises fewer than 400,000 clones, roughly 86% of which are singletons, and around 1% rests with the top ten. Study results and caveats: Researchers reported that a few CMV-associated chains were confirmed in vitro as CMV antigen-specific.

V was shortened by 2 bases and J by 8 bases, with 10 bases between the two germline ends. The germline V gene has CDR1 SGHRS and CDR2 YFSETQ. The CDR3 extends over 13 amino acids. The TCR comes from a young man in good health and CMV-seronegative. The specimen was PBMCs. The chain uses TRBV5-1 and TRBJ1-4; D is possibly TRBD1 (5 bases). For the CDR3, the DNA is TGCGCCAGCAGCTTTGGGACTGCGGAAAAACTGTTTTTT. Its translation: CASSFGTAEKLFF.